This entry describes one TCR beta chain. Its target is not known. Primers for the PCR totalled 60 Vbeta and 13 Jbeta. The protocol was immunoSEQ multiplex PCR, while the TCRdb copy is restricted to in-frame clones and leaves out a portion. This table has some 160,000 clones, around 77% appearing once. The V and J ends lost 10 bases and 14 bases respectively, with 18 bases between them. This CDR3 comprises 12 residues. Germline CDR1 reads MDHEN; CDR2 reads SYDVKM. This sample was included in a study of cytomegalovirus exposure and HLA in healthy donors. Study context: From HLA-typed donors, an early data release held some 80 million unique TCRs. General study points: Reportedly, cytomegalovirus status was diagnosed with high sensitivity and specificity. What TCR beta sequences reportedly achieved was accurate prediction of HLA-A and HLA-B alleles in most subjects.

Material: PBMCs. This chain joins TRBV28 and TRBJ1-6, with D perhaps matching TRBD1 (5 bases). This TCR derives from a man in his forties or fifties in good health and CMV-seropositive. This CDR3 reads CATSGSNKALHF. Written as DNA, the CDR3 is TGTGCCACCTCAGGGTCAAATAAGGCCCTCCACTTT.